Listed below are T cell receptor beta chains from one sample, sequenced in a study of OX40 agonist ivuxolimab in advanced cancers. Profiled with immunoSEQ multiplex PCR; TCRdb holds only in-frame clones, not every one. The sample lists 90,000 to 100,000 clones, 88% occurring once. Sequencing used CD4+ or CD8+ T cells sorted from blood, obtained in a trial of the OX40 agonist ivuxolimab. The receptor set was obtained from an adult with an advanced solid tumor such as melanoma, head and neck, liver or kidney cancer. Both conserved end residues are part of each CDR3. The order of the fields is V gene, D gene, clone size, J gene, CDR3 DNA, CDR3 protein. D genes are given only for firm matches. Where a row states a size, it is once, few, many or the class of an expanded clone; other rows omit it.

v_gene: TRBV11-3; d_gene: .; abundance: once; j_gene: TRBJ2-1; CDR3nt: TGTGCCAGCGGGGCCTCCCACAATGAGCAGTTCTTC; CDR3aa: CASGASHNEQFF
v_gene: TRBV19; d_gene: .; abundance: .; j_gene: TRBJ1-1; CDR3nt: TGTGCCAGTACAACAGGGTGGAACACTGAAGCTTTCTTT; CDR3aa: CASTTGWNTEAFF
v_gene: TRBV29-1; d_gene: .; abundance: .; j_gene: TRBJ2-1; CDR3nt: TGCAGCGTGGGTAGGGGCACCGGGCCCTACAATGAGCAGTTCTTC; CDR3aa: CSVGRGTGPYNEQFF
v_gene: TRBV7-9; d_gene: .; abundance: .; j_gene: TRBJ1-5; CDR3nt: TGTGCCAGCAGCACCGGGACTTCTTACCAGCCCCAGCATTTT; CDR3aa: CASSTGTSYQPQHF
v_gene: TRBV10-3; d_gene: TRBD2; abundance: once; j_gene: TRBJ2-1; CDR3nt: TGTGCCATTTTTAGCGGGGAGGGCAATGAGCAGTTCTTC; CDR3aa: CAIFSGEGNEQFF
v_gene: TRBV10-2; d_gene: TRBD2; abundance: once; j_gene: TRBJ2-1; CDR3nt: TGCGCCAGCATTCTAGCGGATTCCTACAATGAGCAGTTCTTC; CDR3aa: CASILADSYNEQFF
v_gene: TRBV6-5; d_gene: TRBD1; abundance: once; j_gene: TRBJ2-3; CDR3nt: TGTGCCAGCAGTCAGCCGGGACAGGGAAGTTCTACGCAGTATTTT; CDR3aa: CASSQPGQGSSTQYF
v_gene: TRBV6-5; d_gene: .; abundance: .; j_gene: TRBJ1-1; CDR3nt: TGTGCCACCAACAAAGAGGGCTGGCCTGAAGCTTTCTTT; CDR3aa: CATNKEGWPEAFF
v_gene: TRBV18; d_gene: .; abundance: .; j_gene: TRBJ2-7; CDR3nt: TGTGCCAGCTCAGAAATCAGGGGCTACGAGCAGTACTTC; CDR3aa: CASSEIRGYEQYF
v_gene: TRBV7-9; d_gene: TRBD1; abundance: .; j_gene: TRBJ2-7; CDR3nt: TGTGCCAGCAGCTTAGTCCGACAGGGGGCGGGAGAGCAGTACTTC; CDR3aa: CASSLVRQGAGEQYF
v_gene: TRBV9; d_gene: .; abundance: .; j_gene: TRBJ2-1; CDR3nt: TGTGCCAGCAGCGCCCAAAGTTCCTACAATGAGCAGTTCTTC; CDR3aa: CASSAQSSYNEQFF
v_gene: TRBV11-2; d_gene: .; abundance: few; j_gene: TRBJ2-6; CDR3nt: TGTGCCAGCAGCTTAGCCCATTGGGGGAATCTCGTCCTGACTTTC; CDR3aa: CASSLAHWGNLVLTF
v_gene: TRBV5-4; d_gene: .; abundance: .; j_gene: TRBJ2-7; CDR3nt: TGTGCCAGCAGCTTAGATCAGGGCCCTCGCGAGCAGTACTTC; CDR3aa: CASSLDQGPREQYF
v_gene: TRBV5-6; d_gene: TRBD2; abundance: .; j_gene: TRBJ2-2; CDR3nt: TGTGCCAGCAGCTTCCCTAGCGGGAGTAAAACCGGGGAGCTGTTTTTT; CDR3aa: CASSFPSGSKTGELFF
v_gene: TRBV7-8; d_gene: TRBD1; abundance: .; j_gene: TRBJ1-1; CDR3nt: TGTGCCAGCAGCTCGCCGACAGGGCGGTCGGCTTTCTTT; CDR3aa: CASSSPTGRSAFF
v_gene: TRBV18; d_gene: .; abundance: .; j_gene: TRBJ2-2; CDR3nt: TGTGCCAGCTCACCACAGGGAACCGGGGAGCTGTTTTTT; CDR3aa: CASSPQGTGELFF
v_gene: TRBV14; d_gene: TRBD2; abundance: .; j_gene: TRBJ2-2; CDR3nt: TGTGCCAGCAGCCCCTCCCTGGTAGCGGGAACCGGGGAGCTGTTTTTT; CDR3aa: CASSPSLVAGTGELFF
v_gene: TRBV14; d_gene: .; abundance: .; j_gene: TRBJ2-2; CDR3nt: TGTGCCAGCAGCCAAGATCTAGGAGGGTACGGGGAGCTGTTTTTT; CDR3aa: CASSQDLGGYGELFF
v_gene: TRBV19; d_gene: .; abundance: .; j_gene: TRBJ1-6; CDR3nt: TGTGCCAGTAGTATGCAGGGACCCTCACCCCTCCACTTT; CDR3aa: CASSMQGPSPLHF
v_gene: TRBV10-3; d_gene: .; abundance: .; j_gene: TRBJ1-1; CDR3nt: TGTGCCATCAGCGGACAACTGAACACTGAAGCTTTCTTT; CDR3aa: CAISGQLNTEAFF
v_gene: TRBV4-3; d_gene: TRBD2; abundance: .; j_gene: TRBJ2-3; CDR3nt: TGCGCCAGCAGCCGAGGGACTAGCGGGACTGATACGCAGTATTTT; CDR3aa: CASSRGTSGTDTQYF
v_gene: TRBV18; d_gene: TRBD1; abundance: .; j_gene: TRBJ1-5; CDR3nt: TGTGCCAGCTCACCAGACAGGGAAAGTCAGCCCCAGCATTTT; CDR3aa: CASSPDRESQPQHF
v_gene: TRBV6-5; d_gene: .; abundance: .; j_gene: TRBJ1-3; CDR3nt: TGTGCCAGCAGTTACGCGAAGGGGTTTGGAAACACCATATATTTT; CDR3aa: CASSYAKGFGNTIYF
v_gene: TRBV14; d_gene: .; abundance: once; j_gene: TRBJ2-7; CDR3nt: TGTGCCAGCAGTCCCCCTCATTCAGACGAGCAGTACTTC; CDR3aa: CASSPPHSDEQYF
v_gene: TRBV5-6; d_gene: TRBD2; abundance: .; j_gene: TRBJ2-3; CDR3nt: TGTGCCAGCAGCTTTACGGGACTAGCGAATCCAGATACGCAGTATTTT; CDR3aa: CASSFTGLANPDTQYF
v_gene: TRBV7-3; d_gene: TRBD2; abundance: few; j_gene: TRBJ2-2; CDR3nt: TGTGCCAGCAGCTTATATGGACTAGCGACCTCCGGGGAGCTGTTTTTT; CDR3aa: CASSLYGLATSGELFF
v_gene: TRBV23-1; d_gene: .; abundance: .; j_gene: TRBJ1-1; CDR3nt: TGCGCCAGCAGTCAACTCCTCCGCGATGAGGCTTTCTTT; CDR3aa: CASSQLLRDEAFF
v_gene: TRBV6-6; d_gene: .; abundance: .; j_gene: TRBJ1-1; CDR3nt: TGTGCCAGCAGTTTTGGCACTGAAGCTTTCTTT; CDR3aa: CASSFGTEAFF
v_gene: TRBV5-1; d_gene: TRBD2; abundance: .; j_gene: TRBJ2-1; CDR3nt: TGCGCCAGCAGCACCGGACTAGCGGGAGGTGTTGAGCAGTTCTTC; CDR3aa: CASSTGLAGGVEQFF
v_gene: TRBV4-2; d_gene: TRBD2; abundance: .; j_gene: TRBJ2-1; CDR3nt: TGTGCCAGCAGCTCAGAGGGCGGGAGTACCTACAATGAGCAGTTCTTC; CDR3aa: CASSSEGGSTYNEQFF
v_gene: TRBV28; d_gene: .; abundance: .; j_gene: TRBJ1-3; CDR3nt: TGTGCCAGCAGTGCAGCTAGTTGGGCAGGAAACACCATATATTTT; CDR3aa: CASSAASWAGNTIYF
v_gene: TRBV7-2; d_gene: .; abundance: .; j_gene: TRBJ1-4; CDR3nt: TGTGCCAGCAGCTTCTCCGGGACGGTGGCAACTAATGAAAAACTGTTTTTT; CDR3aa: CASSFSGTVATNEKLFF
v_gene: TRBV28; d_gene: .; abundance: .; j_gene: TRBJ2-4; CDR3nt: TGTGCCAGCAGTCCCCCCCAAAACATTCAGTACTTC; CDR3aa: CASSPPQNIQYF
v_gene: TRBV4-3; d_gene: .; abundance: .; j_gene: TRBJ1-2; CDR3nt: TGCGCCAGCAGCCAAGATTACGGGCAGCTCGGCGACTATGGCTACACCTTC; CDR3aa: CASSQDYGQLGDYGYTF
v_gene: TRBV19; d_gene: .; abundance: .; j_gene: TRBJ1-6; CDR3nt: TGTGCCAGTAGTACCCAGGGCCCTGGTAGGTCCTATAATTCACCCCTCCACTTT; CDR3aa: CASSTQGPGRSYNSPLHF
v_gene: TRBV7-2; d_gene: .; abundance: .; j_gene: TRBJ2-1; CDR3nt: TGTGCCAGCAGCATTGCGGGCCCCCCCGAGCAGTTCTTC; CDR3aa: CASSIAGPPEQFF
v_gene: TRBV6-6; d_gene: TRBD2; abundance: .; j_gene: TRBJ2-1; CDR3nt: TGTGCCAGCAGTTACCCAGCGGGGTTCAAGTTCTTC; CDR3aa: CASSYPAGFKFF
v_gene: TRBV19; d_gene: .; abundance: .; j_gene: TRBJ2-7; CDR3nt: TGTGCCATCAGGCGCTGGGGGGAACCGAGGGAGCAGTACTTC; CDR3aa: CAIRRWGEPREQYF
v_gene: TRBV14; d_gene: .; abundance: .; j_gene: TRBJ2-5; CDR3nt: TGTGCCAGCAGCCAAGTGGCGGGACAAGAGACCCAGTACTTC; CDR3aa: CASSQVAGQETQYF
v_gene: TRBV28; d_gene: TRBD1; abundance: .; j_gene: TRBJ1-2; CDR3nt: TGTGCCAGCAGTGGGACAGGGGGCGCGCGGGGCTACACCTTC; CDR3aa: CASSGTGGARGYTF
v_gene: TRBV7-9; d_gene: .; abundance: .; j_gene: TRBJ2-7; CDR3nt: TGTGCCAGCACCCCGGGCACGGGATCCTACGAGCAGTACTTC; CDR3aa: CASTPGTGSYEQYF
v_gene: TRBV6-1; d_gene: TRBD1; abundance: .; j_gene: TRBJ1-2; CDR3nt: TGTGCCAGCAGTGCGGGACAGGGAGCCTATGGCTACACCTTC; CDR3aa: CASSAGQGAYGYTF
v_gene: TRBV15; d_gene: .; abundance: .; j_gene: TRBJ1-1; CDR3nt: TGTGCCACCAGCGGCGAGGGGGGGACTGAAGCTTTCTTT; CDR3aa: CATSGEGGTEAFF
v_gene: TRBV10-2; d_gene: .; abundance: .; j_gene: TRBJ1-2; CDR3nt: TGCGCCAGCAGGTCGGGACTGTCAGCTAACTATGGCTACACCTTC; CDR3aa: CASRSGLSANYGYTF
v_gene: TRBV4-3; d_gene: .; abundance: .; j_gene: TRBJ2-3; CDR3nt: TGCGCCAGCAGCCAAGATTATAATCTGCCAGATACGCAGTATTTT; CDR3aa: CASSQDYNLPDTQYF
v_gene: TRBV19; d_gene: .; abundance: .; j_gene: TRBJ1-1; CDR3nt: TGTGCCAGTAGTATCCAGGGCGGCACTGAAGCTTTCTTT; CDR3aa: CASSIQGGTEAFF
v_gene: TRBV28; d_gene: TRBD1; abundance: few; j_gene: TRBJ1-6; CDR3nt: TGTGCCAGCAGTTTAATGGGGGCGACAGGGATGAATTCACCCCTCCACTTT; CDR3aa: CASSLMGATGMNSPLHF
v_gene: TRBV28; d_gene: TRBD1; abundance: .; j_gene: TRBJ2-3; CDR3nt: TGTGCCAGCGGACTCGGGACAGGGAGGGCAGATACGCAGTATTTT; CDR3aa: CASGLGTGRADTQYF
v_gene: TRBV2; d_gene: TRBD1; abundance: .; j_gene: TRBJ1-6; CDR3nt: TGTGCCAGCAGTTCGAGTTGGGACAGGCGGAATTCACCCCTCCACTTT; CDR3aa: CASSSSWDRRNSPLHF
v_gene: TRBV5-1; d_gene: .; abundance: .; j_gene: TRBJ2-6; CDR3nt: TGCGCCAGCAGCTTGGAATCGGCAGCACCTGGGGCCAACGTCCTGACTTTC; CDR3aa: CASSLESAAPGANVLTF
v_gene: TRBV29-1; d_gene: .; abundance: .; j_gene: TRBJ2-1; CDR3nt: TGCAGCGTTGGGTGGGTCCTCCCCTACAATGAGCAGTTCTTC; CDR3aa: CSVGWVLPYNEQFF
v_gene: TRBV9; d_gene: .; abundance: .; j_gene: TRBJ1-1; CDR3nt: TGTGCCAGCAGCGTAGGCCCAGACATGAACACTGAAGCTTTCTTT; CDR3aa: CASSVGPDMNTEAFF